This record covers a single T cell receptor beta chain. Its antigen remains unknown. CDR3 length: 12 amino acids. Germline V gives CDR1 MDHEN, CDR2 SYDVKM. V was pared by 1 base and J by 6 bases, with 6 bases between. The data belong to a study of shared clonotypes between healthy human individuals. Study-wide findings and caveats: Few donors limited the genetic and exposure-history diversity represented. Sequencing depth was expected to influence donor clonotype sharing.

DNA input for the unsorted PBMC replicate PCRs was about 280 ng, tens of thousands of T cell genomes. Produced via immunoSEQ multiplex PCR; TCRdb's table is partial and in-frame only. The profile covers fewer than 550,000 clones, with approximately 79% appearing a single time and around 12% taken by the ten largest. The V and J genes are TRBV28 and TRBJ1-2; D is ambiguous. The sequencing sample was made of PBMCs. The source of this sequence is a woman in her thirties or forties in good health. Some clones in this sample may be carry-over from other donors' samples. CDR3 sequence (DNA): TGTGCCAGCAGTTTATCGGCGGATGGCTACACCTTC. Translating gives CASSLSADGYTF.